The 5 T cell receptor beta chains presented below share a single source sample, sequenced in a study of identical twins (dated by TCRdb to 2016 to 2017). The method behind the library was 5' RACE. The sample was run on an Illumina HiSeq 2000. In-frame beta chains were kept once TCRdb had trimmed the public reads at Q25 with fastp and called clones with MiXCR. All rows with the same CDR3 protein become a single entry with the most common DNA and genes. Recorded for this sample are some 1,700,000 distinct CDR3 sequences; under 35% of them occurred a single time. In total, the top ten clones hold about 0.27% of the sample. Sequenced: cord blood. These receptors all come from a newborn girl in good health.

The chain has TRBV7-9 and TRBJ2-1; 7 bases align to TRBD1. The tail of the sequence fits TRBJ2-7 better, so the J call may be wrong. Germline V CDR1 and CDR2: SEHNR, FQNEAQ (reference sequence). CDR3 length: 13 residues. CDR3 coding DNA: TGTGCCAACGGACAGGATACCTACAATGAGCAGTACTTC. Translated: CANGQDTYNEQYF.

This rearrangement joins TRBV20-1 to TRBJ2-7, with unresolved D. Deletions cut 0 bases from V and 6 bases from J, with 9 bases between. The CDR3 totals 12 residues. Looked up from germline, CDR1 is DFQATT and CDR2 is SNEGSKA (reference sequence). The CDR3 DNA sequence: TGCAGTGCTAGAGATCGGGTCGGCGAGCAGTACTTC. This translates into CSARDRVGEQYF.

The rearrangement links TRBV5-1 to TRBJ1-1; D not resolved. This CDR3 is 15 amino acids long. V was pared by 0 bases and J by 0 bases, with 9 bases between. Germline V gene data show CDR1 as SGHRS and CDR2 as YFSETQ. CDR3 amino acids: CASSLGHGMNTEAFF. The CDR3, as DNA: TGCGCCAGCAGCTTGGGACACGGCATGAACACTGAAGCTTTCTTT.

V gene TRBV29-1 combines with J gene TRBJ2-1, with 11 positions matching TRBD2. Germline lookup yields CDR1 SQVTM and CDR2 ANQGSEA. The V segment lost 7 bases and the J segment 10 bases; nucleotides outside the gene matches: 15. The CDR3 extends over 15 amino acids. The CDR3 here is CSADLSGGARNEQFF. In DNA, the CDR3 is TGCAGCGCAGATCTTAGCGGGGGGGCTAGGAACGAGCAGTTCTTC.

This clonotype turned up a few times. The V gene is TRBV28, the J gene TRBJ1-2; tentative D call: TRBD1 (5 bases). The CDR3 sequence is 14 residues long. CDR1 is MDHEN and CDR2 is SYDVKM in the germline V gene. V was cut by 5 bases and J by 6 bases, with 16 bases left in between. For the CDR3, the DNA is TGTGCCAGCAGTCACCTATCGGGGGGGAATGGCTACACCTTC. It specifies CASSHLSGGNGYTF.